A selection of T cell receptor beta chains follows, all from one sample in a study of T cell responses to AZD1222 COVID-19 vaccine. The protocol was immunoSEQ multiplex PCR, while the TCRdb copy is restricted to in-frame clones and leaves out a portion. This sample has 50,000 to 75,000 clones, with roughly nine tenths found just once. Sequenced here: peripheral blood, sampled 28 days after the second AZD1222 dose. These receptors all stem from an adult who received the AZD1222 COVID-19 vaccine. The CDR3 runs from the conserved cysteine through the conserved F or W. Each record gives: V gene, clone size, J gene, D gene, CDR3 protein, CDR3 DNA. A D gene is named only where the DNA matches it firmly. Expanded clones are given a class, and other clones once, few, many or no size at all.

TRBV18	once	TRBJ1-1	NA	CASSPRTENTEAFF	TGTGCCAGCTCACCAAGGACGGAGAACACTGAAGCTTTCTTT
TRBV5-1	NA	TRBJ2-2	TRBD2	CASSPTSGGWAGELFF	TGCGCCAGCAGCCCGACTAGCGGGGGCTGGGCCGGGGAGCTGTTTTTT
TRBV9	NA	TRBJ2-2	TRBD1	CASSVDLRGLGTGELFF	TGTGCCAGCAGCGTAGATTTGAGGGGGCTCGGCACCGGGGAGCTGTTTTTT
TRBV5-1	NA	TRBJ1-1	NA	CASSLAPANTEAFF	TGCGCCAGCAGCTTGGCCCCCGCGAACACTGAAGCTTTCTTT
TRBV5-1	NA	TRBJ1-5	NA	CASSLAGTSNQPQHF	TGCGCCAGCAGCTTGGCCGGCACTTCCAATCAGCCCCAGCATTTT
TRBV5-1	NA	TRBJ2-2	TRBD1	CASSLGTGAGTGELFF	TGCGCCAGCAGCCTCGGGACAGGGGCTGGCACCGGGGAGCTGTTTTTT
TRBV9	NA	TRBJ2-7	NA	CASSVEGRGFEQYF	TGTGCCAGCAGCGTAGAGGGCAGGGGTTTCGAGCAGTACTTC
TRBV19	NA	TRBJ1-1	NA	CASSMYRDTEAFF	TGTGCCAGTAGTATGTACAGGGATACTGAAGCTTTCTTT
TRBV6-5	few	TRBJ1-1	NA	CASRAAWGVDTEAFF	TGTGCCAGCAGAGCCGCCTGGGGAGTTGACACTGAAGCTTTCTTT
TRBV9	NA	TRBJ2-3	TRBD1	CASSPLLGGSTDTQYF	TGTGCCAGCAGCCCTCTCTTAGGGGGCAGCACAGATACGCAGTATTTT
TRBV9	NA	TRBJ2-1	NA	CASSVGLAGYNEQFF	TGTGCCAGCAGCGTAGGATTAGCAGGGTACAATGAGCAGTTCTTC
TRBV30	NA	TRBJ2-3	NA	CAWSVLYTQYF	TGTGCCTGGAGTGTGTTGTATACGCAGTATTTT
TRBV7-9	NA	TRBJ2-5	NA	CASSEGSSVQETQYF	TGTGCCAGCAGCGAGGGATCAAGCGTCCAAGAGACCCAGTACTTC
TRBV10-3	once	TRBJ2-3	NA	CAISERGYSTDTQYF	TGTGCCATCAGTGAACGGGGGTACAGCACAGATACGCAGTATTTT
TRBV6-5	NA	TRBJ1-6	NA	CASSYSSYNSPLHF	TGTGCCAGCAGTTACTCATCATATAATTCACCCCTCCACTTT
TRBV7-9	NA	TRBJ1-1	TRBD1	CASSSGQGGAEAFF	TGTGCCAGCAGCTCAGGACAGGGAGGGGCTGAAGCTTTCTTT
TRBV27	NA	TRBJ2-7	TRBD1	CASSSGTGGYEQYF	TGTGCCAGCAGTTCTGGGACAGGGGGCTACGAGCAGTACTTC
TRBV19	NA	TRBJ1-2	TRBD1	CASSPTRQGGYYGYTF	TGTGCCAGTAGTCCCACCAGACAGGGAGGCTACTATGGCTACACCTTC
TRBV7-2	NA	TRBJ2-1	NA	CASSPGIYNEQFF	TGTGCCAGCAGCCCAGGGATTTACAATGAGCAGTTCTTC
TRBV7-6	NA	TRBJ2-1	NA	CASSPLGLGVNEQFF	TGTGCCAGCAGCCCCTTGGGGCTGGGGGTCAATGAGCAGTTCTTC
TRBV25-1	NA	TRBJ2-7	NA	CASSELTTGYEQYF	TGTGCCAGCAGTGAATTGACTACAGGCTACGAGCAGTACTTC
TRBV5-4	NA	TRBJ2-1	NA	CASSDGHLTYNEQFF	TGTGCCAGCAGCGATGGACACTTAACCTACAATGAGCAGTTCTTC
TRBV19	NA	TRBJ2-6	NA	CASSMGGPSGANVLTF	TGTGCCAGTAGTATGGGGGGGCCCTCTGGGGCCAACGTCCTGACTTTC
TRBV6-5	NA	TRBJ1-5	NA	CASSYSEDQPQHF	TGTGCCAGCAGTTACTCAGAGGATCAGCCCCAGCATTTT
TRBV6-5	NA	TRBJ2-7	NA	CASSYSKSSVSYEQYF	TGTGCCAGCAGTTACTCGAAGTCTAGCGTTTCCTACGAGCAGTACTTC
TRBV5-6	NA	TRBJ1-1	NA	CASSFSFQRTEAFF	TGTGCCAGCAGCTTTTCCTTTCAGAGGACTGAAGCTTTCTTT
TRBV9	NA	TRBJ2-2	TRBD2	CASSPRPTSGSRTGELFF	TGTGCCAGCAGCCCCCGGCCGACTAGCGGGAGTCGTACCGGGGAGCTGTTTTTT
TRBV28	NA	TRBJ1-6	NA	CASSLSIRSSNSPLHF	TGTGCCAGCAGTTTAAGCATCCGGAGTTCTAATTCACCCCTCCACTTT
TRBV4-1	NA	TRBJ1-4	NA	CASSQVGGTRGEKLFF	TGCGCCAGCAGCCAAGTTGGTGGGACTAGGGGGGAAAAACTGTTTTTT
TRBV10-3	NA	TRBJ1-2	TRBD1	CAISEQRTGGTSYTF	TGTGCCATCAGTGAGCAAAGGACAGGGGGCACGAGCTACACCTTC
TRBV5-1	once	TRBJ2-7	TRBD1	CASGKTGGYEQYF	TGCGCCAGCGGAAAGACAGGGGGCTACGAGCAGTACTTC
TRBV14	NA	TRBJ1-3	NA	CASSQDVGESGGTGNTIYF	TGTGCCAGCAGCCAAGATGTCGGGGAGTCGGGGGGTACTGGAAACACCATATATTTT
TRBV9	NA	TRBJ1-1	NA	CASSPRDSLNTEAFF	TGTGCCAGCAGCCCGCGAGACAGCCTGAACACTGAAGCTTTCTTT
TRBV28	NA	TRBJ1-2	NA	CASSPPRRVRGYTF	TGTGCCAGCAGTCCCCCCCGCAGGGTAAGAGGCTACACCTTC
TRBV6-5	NA	TRBJ1-4	NA	CASSTREGTEKLFF	TGTGCCAGCAGTACTCGGGAGGGGACCGAAAAACTGTTTTTT
TRBV7-2	NA	TRBJ1-1	TRBD1	CASSLGIRDRQNTEAFF	TGTGCCAGCAGCTTAGGAATCCGGGACAGGCAGAACACTGAAGCTTTCTTT
TRBV5-5	NA	TRBJ2-1	NA	CASSLGLRSHNEQFF	TGTGCCAGCAGCTTGGGGCTACGTTCTCACAATGAGCAGTTCTTC
TRBV14	NA	TRBJ1-4	NA	CASSQDLSEKLFF	TGTGCCAGCAGCCAAGATCTATCCGAAAAACTGTTTTTT
TRBV7-8	NA	TRBJ2-3	TRBD2	CASRLAGGPYTQYF	TGTGCCAGCAGGCTAGCGGGGGGGCCATATACGCAGTATTTT
TRBV25-1	NA	TRBJ2-7	NA	CASRRQASYEQYF	TGTGCCAGCAGGCGACAGGCCTCCTACGAGCAGTACTTC
TRBV7-9	NA	TRBJ2-7	TRBD1	CASSQGRDRGHEQYF	TGTGCCAGCAGCCAAGGGCGGGACAGGGGGCACGAGCAGTACTTC
TRBV10-3	NA	TRBJ2-7	TRBD2	CAISGLAGGHEQYF	TGTGCCATCAGTGGGCTAGCGGGGGGGCACGAGCAGTACTTC
TRBV9	few	TRBJ1-6	NA	CASSVGVQSSYNSPLHF	TGTGCCAGCAGCGTAGGAGTGCAGAGCTCCTATAATTCACCCCTCCACTTT
TRBV7-9	few	TRBJ1-5	NA	CASSPTDNQPQHF	TGTGCCAGCAGCCCGACGGACAATCAGCCCCAGCATTTT
TRBV10-3	NA	TRBJ2-3	NA	CAISDRGDNTDTQYF	TGTGCCATCAGTGATAGAGGGGACAACACAGATACGCAGTATTTT
TRBV20-1	NA	TRBJ1-4	NA	CSARRGEKLFF	TGCAGTGCTAGACGAGGTGAAAAACTGTTTTTT
TRBV10-3	NA	TRBJ1-2	NA	CAISEMVSDGYTF	TGTGCCATCAGTGAGATGGTATCGGATGGCTACACCTTC
TRBV28	NA	TRBJ1-5	TRBD1	CASRQTGFQPQHF	TGTGCCAGCAGACAGACAGGGTTCCAGCCCCAGCATTTT
TRBV7-2	NA	TRBJ2-7	TRBD2	CASSPLSGALYEQYF	TGTGCCAGCAGCCCCCTTAGCGGGGCCTTATACGAGCAGTACTTC
TRBV28	NA	TRBJ2-3	NA	CASSGLGGQSTDTQYF	TGTGCCAGCAGCGGGCTGGGGGGACAGAGCACAGATACGCAGTATTTT
TRBV6-5	NA	TRBJ1-5	NA	CASSYRGDQPQHF	TGTGCCAGCAGTTACAGGGGGGATCAGCCCCAGCATTTT
TRBV6-5	few	TRBJ2-7	TRBD1	CASRSDRGLYEQYF	TGTGCCAGCAGATCGGACAGGGGGCTGTACGAGCAGTACTTC
TRBV7-3	NA	TRBJ2-6	NA	CASSSQASGANVLTF	TGTGCCAGCAGCTCACAGGCCTCTGGGGCCAACGTCCTGACTTTC
TRBV28	NA	TRBJ2-1	NA	CASQGRTLISYNEQFF	TGTGCCAGCCAGGGACGGACGTTAATATCCTACAATGAGCAGTTCTTC
TRBV19	NA	TRBJ2-2	TRBD1	CAGRGQGNTGELFF	TGTGCCGGGAGAGGACAGGGGAACACCGGGGAGCTGTTTTTT
TRBV20-1	once	TRBJ2-7	NA	CSARTGALIF	TGCAGTGCTAGAACCGGGGCGCTAATCTTC
TRBV27	NA	TRBJ2-3	TRBD2	CASSSETSGGLDTQYF	TGTGCCAGCAGTTCTGAGACTAGCGGGGGTTTAGATACGCAGTATTTT
TRBV25-1	NA	TRBJ2-7	TRBD1	CASSFDRGGEQYF	TGTGCCAGCAGTTTTGACAGGGGAGGCGAGCAGTACTTC
TRBV7-6	NA	TRBJ2-5	NA	CASSFGPWGETQYF	TGTGCCAGCAGCTTCGGTCCCTGGGGAGAGACCCAGTACTTC